This section outlines one T cell receptor beta chain sequence together with its context. Its antigen remains unidentified. The assay was immunoSEQ multiplex PCR, and TCRdb's table has in-frame clones only and misses some. The sample includes about 34,000 clones, about 80% of them seen just once. Within the ViraFEST assay, antigen-specific CD4+ T cells underwent expansion with viral peptide pools prior to sequencing. The culture ran for roughly ten days before CD4+ T cells were isolated. Vaccine recipients had no previous SARS-CoV-2 infection; their nucleocapsid antibodies were negative. About 2.1 million PBMC were seeded per well and grown in the presence of about 9 IU/ml IL-2 and 10 ug/ml peptides. CDR1 LGHDT and CDR2 YNNKEL come from the germline V gene (reference sequence). V dropped 5 bases and J dropped 5; count of bases not matched to a gene: 8. CDR3 length: 16 amino acids. This entry comes from a study of vaccination effects on CD4 cells after COVID-19.

V is TRBV3-1 (or the pseudogene TRBV3-2) and J is TRBJ2-2; 10 positions agree with TRBD2. The sequence was obtained from a human donor who received a COVID-19 vaccine. The sequencing used CD4+ T cells from PBMCs cultured with HCoV-OC43 spike peptides, collected before COVID-19 vaccination. The subset here: HCoV-OC43 spike overlapping peptide pool stimulation. For the CDR3, the DNA is TGTGCCAGCAGCACTTTAGCGGGAGGCGGGACCGGGGAGCTGTTTTTT. Translating gives CASSTLAGGGTGELFF.